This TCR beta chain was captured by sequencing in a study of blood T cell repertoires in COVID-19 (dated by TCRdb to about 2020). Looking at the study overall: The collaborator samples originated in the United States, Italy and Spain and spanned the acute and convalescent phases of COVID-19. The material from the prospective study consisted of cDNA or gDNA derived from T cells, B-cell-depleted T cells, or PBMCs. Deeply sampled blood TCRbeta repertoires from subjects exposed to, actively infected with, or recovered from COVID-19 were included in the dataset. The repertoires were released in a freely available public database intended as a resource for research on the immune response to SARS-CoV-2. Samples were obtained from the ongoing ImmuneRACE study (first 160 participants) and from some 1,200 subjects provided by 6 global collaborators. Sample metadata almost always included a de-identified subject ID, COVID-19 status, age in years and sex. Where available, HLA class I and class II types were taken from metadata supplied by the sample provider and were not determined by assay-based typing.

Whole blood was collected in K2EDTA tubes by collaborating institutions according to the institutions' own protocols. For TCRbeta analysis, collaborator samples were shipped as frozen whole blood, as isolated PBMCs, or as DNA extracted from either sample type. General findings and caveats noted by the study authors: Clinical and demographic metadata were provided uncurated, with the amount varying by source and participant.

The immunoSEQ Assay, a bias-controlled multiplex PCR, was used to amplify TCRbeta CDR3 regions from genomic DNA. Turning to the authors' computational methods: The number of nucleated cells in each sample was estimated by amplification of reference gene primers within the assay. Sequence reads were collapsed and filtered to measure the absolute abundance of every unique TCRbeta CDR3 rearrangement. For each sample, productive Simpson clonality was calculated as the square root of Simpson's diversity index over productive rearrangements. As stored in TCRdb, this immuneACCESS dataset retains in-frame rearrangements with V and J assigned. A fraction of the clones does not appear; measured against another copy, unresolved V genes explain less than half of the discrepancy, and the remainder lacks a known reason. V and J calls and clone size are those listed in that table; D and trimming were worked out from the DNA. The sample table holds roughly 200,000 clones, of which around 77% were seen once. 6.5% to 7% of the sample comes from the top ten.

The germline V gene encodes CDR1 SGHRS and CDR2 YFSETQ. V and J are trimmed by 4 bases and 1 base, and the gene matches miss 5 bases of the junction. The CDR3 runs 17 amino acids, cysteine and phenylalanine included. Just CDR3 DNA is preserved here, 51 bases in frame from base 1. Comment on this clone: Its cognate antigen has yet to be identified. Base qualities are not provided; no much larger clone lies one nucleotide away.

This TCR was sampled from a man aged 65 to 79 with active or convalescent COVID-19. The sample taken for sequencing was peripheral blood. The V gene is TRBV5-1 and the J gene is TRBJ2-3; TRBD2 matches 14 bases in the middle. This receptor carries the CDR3 CASSPLGLAGGTDTQYF. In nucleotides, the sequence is TGCGCCAGCAGCCCCCTGGGACTAGCGGGAGGCACAGATACGCAGTATTTT.